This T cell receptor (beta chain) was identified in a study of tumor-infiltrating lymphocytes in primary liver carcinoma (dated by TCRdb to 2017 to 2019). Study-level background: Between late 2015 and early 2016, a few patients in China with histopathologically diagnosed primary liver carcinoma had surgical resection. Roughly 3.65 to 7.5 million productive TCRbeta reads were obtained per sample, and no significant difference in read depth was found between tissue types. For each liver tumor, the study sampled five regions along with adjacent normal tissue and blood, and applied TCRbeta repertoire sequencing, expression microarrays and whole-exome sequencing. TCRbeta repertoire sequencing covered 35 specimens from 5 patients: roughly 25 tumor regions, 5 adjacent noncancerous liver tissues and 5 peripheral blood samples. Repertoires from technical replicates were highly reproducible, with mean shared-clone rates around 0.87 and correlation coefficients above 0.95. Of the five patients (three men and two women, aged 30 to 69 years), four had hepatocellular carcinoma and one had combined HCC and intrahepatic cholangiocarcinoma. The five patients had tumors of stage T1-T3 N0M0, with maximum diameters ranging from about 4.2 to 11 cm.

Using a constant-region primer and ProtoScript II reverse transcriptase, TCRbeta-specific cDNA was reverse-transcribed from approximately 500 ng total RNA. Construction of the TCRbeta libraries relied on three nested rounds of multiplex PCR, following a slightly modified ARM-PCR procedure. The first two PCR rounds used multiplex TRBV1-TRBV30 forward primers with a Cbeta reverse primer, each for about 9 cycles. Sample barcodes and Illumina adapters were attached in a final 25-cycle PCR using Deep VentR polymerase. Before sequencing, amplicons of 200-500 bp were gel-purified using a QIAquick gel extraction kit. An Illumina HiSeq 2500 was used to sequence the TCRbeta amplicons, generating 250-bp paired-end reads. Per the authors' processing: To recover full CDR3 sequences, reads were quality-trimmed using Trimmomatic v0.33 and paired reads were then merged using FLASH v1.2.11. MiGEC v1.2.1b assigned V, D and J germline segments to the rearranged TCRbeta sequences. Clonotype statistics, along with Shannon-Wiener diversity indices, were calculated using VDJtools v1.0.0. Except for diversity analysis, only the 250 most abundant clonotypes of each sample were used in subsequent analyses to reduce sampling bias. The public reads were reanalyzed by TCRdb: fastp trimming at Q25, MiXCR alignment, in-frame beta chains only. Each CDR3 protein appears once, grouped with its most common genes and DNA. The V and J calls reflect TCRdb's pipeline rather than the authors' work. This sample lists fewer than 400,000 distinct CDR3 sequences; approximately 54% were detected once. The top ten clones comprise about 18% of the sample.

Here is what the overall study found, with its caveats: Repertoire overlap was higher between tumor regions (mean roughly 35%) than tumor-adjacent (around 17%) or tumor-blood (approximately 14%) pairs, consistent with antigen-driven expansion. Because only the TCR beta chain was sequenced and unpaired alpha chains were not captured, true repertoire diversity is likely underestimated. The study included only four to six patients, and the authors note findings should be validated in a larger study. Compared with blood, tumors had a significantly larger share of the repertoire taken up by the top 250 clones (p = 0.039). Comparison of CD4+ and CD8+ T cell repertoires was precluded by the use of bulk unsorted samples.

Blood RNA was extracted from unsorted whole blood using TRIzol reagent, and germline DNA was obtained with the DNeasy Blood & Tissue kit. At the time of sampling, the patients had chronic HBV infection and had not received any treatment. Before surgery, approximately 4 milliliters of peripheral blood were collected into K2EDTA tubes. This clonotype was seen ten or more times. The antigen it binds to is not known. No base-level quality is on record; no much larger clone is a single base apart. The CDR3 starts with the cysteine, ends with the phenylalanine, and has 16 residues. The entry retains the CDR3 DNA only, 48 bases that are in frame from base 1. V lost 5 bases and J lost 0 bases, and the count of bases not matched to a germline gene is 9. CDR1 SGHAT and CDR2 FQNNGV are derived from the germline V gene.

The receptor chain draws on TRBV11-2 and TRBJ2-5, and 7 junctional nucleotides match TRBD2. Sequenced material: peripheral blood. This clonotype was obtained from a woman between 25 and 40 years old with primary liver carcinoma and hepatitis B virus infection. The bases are TGTGCCAGCAGCGGGGGGGTGGCGGCCGACCAAGAGACCCAGTACTTC. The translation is CASSGGVAADQETQYF.